Below, 12 T cell receptor beta chains from the same sample are listed, as sequenced in a study of blood T cell repertoires in COVID-19. Sequenced by immunoSEQ multiplex PCR; TCRdb stores in-frame clones only, minus some. Of around 170,000 clones in the sample, under 90% were seen once. Material for sequencing was peripheral blood. Every receptor here comes from a man aged 30-40 years with active or convalescent COVID-19.

The V and J genes are TRBV6-6 and TRBJ1-1, with D unclear. The CDR3 sequence is 14 residues long. V shed 2 bases and J shed 0 bases, with 7 bases lying between them. Germline values: CDR1 MNHNY, CDR2 SVGAGI (reference sequence). CDR3 region: CASSYAEMNTEAFF. In DNA, the CDR3 is TGTGCCAGCAGTTACGCGGAGATGAACACTGAAGCTTTCTTT.

This rearrangement joins TRBV28 to TRBJ1-2, with a tentative D call TRBD1 (5 bases). The CDR3 contains 13 residues. The ends were cut back, 6 bases at V and 8 bases at J, with 16 bases in the middle. The germline V gene encodes CDR1 MDHEN and CDR2 SYDVKM. In DNA form, the CDR3 reads TGTGCCAGCAGCCCCGGGGGGAGCCCAGGCTACACCTTC. Protein sequence: CASSPGGSPGYTF.

The chain links TRBV6-5 to TRBJ2-2; D is undetermined. From germline, CDR1 is MNHEY and CDR2 SVGAGI. The CDR3 has 15 residues. V was pared by 6 bases and J by 4 bases, with 15 bases between. CDR3 protein: CASSLAGRSTGELFF. CDR3 coding DNA: TGTGCCAGCAGCCTCGCCGGAAGGAGCACCGGGGAGCTGTTTTTT.

This CDR3 is CATSPGTGTGNEKLFF. As DNA, the CDR3 is TGTGCCACCAGCCCTGGAACCGGGACAGGGAATGAAAAACTGTTTTTT. V is TRBV24-1 and J is TRBJ1-4; the match to TRBD1 covers 9 bases. The V gene's germline CDR1 is KGHDR and CDR2 SFDVKD. CDR3 size: 16 residues. V shed 7 bases, J shed 5 bases, and the junction held 10 bases outside the gene matches.

The chain links TRBV5-1 to TRBJ2-1, with 8 bases aligning to TRBD2. This CDR3 spans 13 amino acids. Per the germline V gene, CDR1 is SGHRS and CDR2 is YFSETQ. V lost 6 bases, J lost 9 bases, and 8 bases stayed unmatched. The CDR3 DNA is TGCGCCAGCACCCGGGAGGGCGGCGGTGAGCAGTTCTTC. As protein: CASTREGGGEQFF.

The chain carries TRBV7-9 and TRBJ2-3, with 9 bases that match TRBD2. The CDR3 sequence is 15 residues long. Losses at the gene ends were 7 bases for V and 2 bases for J; bases not matched to a gene: 7. CDR1 is SEHNR, CDR2 FQNEAQ, per germline (reference sequence). The CDR3 region is CASIPPGLATDTQYF. The CDR3 bases are TGTGCCAGCATCCCACCGGGACTAGCCACAGATACGCAGTATTTT. The whole variable domain, remainder taken from reference TRBV7-9 and TRBJ2-3, is DTGVSQNPRHKITKRGQNVTFRCDPISEHNRLYWYRQTLGQGPEFLTYFQNEAQLEKSRLLSDRFSAERPKGSFSTLEIQRTEQGDSAMYLCASIPPGLATDTQYFGPGTRLTVL.

This clone was seen a handful of times. The germline gene is not matched at one end of the junction; a read error may be the cause. The chain joins TRBV7-7 to TRBJ2-1; 13 nucleotides align to TRBD2. The CDR3 has 17 residues. In germline, CDR1 is SSHAT, CDR2 FNYEAQ (reference sequence). The CDR3 region has the DNA TGTGCTAGCAGCCGGGGGATACTAGCGGGAGGGGTCAATGAGCAGTTCTTC. It encodes CASSRGILAGGVNEQFF.

This chain connects TRBV5-6 to TRBJ1-2; D gene ambiguous. The CDR3 has 16 amino acids. Germline V gene sequence: CDR1 SGHDT, CDR2 YYEEEE. The V end lost 0 bases, the J end lost 4 bases, and 16 bases lay between the germline ends. The CDR3 DNA reads as TGTGCCAGCAGCTTGGGCCCCGCTACCCAATCCTATGGCTACACCTTC. It yields the protein CASSLGPATQSYGYTF.

The J gene is TRBJ1-3, the V gene TRBV5-6; D is ambiguous. The CDR3 has 16 residues. Germline V CDR1 and CDR2: SGHDT, YYEEEE. V was pared by 2 bases and J by 2 bases, with 14 bases between. The CDR3 region has the DNA TGTGCCAGCAGCTTTGCCCCGACTACGACTGGAAACACCATATATTTT. Its protein product is CASSFAPTTTGNTIYF.

The rearrangement links TRBV4-3 to TRBJ2-7; a possible D gene is TRBD1 (6 bases). The CDR3 has 15 residues. Trimming pared 3 bases from V and 5 bases from J, leaving 17 bases between. Germline lookup yields CDR1 LGHNA and CDR2 YSLEER. The DNA of the CDR3 is TGCGCCAGCAGCCAGACAGGCCCGATGGGCGACGAGCAGTACTTC. It codes for CASSQTGPMGDEQYF.

This clone was found once. This sequence joins TRBV21-1 and TRBJ1-2; TRBD1, the table's D call, was not compared with the DNA. TRBV21-1 counts as a pseudogene. This CDR3 comprises 17 residues. This chain's CDR3 is CASSKGKKQGLRYGYTF. CDR3 sequence (DNA): TGTGCCAGCAGCAAAGGGAAAAAGCAGGGGCTTCGGTATGGCTACACCTTC.

This sequence joins TRBV14 and TRBJ1-6; D remains ambiguous. This CDR3 contains 16 residues. Looked up from germline, CDR1 is SGHDN and CDR2 is FVKESK. Between the trimmed V and J ends, which lost 1 base and 3 bases, there was a span of 10 bases. As DNA, the CDR3 is TGTGCCAGCAGCCAAGGCCCGGGGTACTATAATTCACCCCTCCACTTT. This translates into CASSQGPGYYNSPLHF.